These 15 T cell receptor beta chains share one sample of origin, sequenced in a study of T-cell memory formation after mild COVID-19 (dated by TCRdb to the early 2020s). The library was made by 5' RACE. Sequencing was performed on an Illumina NovaSeq 6000. Starting from the raw public reads, TCRdb applied fastp trimming at Q25, assembled clones with MiXCR and retained in-frame beta chains. Every entry covers one CDR3 protein and lists the most common genes and DNA from its rows. The sample table shows approximately 260,000 distinct CDR3 sequences, and more than 15% are seen once. The ten largest make up under 30% of the sample. The specimen sequenced was PBMCs or a T cell subset sorted from them (not recorded which). All receptors derive from a young man who had mild COVID-19 (a few samples of this study predate the infection). The sample titles of this study are shuffled in the database, so cell type and time point are left out; the donor was told from shared clones.

This clonotype was found a few times. J is TRBJ1-5 and V is TRBV7-2; D is unclear. The CDR3 loop spans 13 amino acids. Trimming cost V 7 bases and J 6 bases, with 13 bases left between them. Germline values: CDR1 SGHTA, CDR2 FQGNSA. The CDR3 coding sequence is TGTGCCAGCAATGATGGAGAGACTCAGCCCCAGCATTTT. Amino acid sequence: CASNDGETQPQHF.

In this sample, this clonotype turned up once. The genes are TRBV29-1 and TRBJ1-2, with TRBD1 identical over 12 bases. Germline trimming cut 7 bases from V and 2 bases from J; bases unmatched to any gene: 8. Germline V gene sequence: CDR1 SQVTM, CDR2 ANQGSEA. The CDR3 spans 15 residues. The CDR3 loop reads CSATGQGAGNYGYTF. The CDR3 DNA reads TGCAGCGCGACGGGACAGGGGGCAGGGAACTATGGCTACACCTTC.

This clonotype occurred a few times. The chain joins TRBV2 to TRBJ2-5; no definite D call. The germline V gene encodes CDR1 SNHLY and CDR2 FYNNEI. Trimming stripped 9 bases from V and 9 bases from J, with 14 bases between. This CDR3 spans 11 amino acids. In nucleotides, the CDR3 is TGTGCCAGTCTTTTTACGGAATCCCAGTACTTC. Protein: CASLFTESQYF. The full variable domain, in which reference TRBV2 and TRBJ2-5 provide the parts outside the CDR3, is EPEVTQTPSHQVTQMGQEVILRCVPISNHLYFYWYRQILGQKVEFLVSFYNNEISEKSEIFDDQFSVERPDGSNFTLKIRSTKLEDSAMYFCASLFTESQYFGPGTRLLVL.

The V call is TRBV9, the J call TRBJ1-5; possibly TRBD1 for D (5 bases). CDR1 and CDR2 (germline): SGDLS, YYNGEE. The CDR3 covers 15 residues. The germline V and J ends were trimmed by 0 bases and 0 bases, with 7 bases remaining between them. The CDR3 DNA reads TGTGCCAGCAGCGTAGCTACAGGTAGCAATCAGCCCCAGCATTTT. The encoded protein is CASSVATGSNQPQHF. Full variable domain (outside the CDR3, taken from reference TRBV9 and TRBJ1-5): DSGVTQTPKHLITATGQRVTLRCSPRSGDLSVYWYQQSLDQGLQFLIQYYNGEERAKGNILERFSAQQFPDLHSELNLSSLELGDSALYFCASSVATGSNQPQHFGDGTRLSIL.

The gene calls are TRBV2 and TRBJ2-3; D is possibly TRBD2 (5 bases). The V gene lost 7 bases and the J gene lost 6 bases, with 11 bases spanning the gap. CDR3 length equals 12 residues. CDR1 and CDR2 from the germline V gene are SNHLY and FYNNEI. The CDR3 nucleotides are TGTGCCAGCATAAGGAGGACGGATACGCAGTATTTT. This sequence encodes CASIRRTDTQYF.

This clonotype was seen only a few times. The genes are TRBV10-3 and TRBJ2-7; no reliable D call. V lost 3 bases and J lost 6, with 12 bases in between. Germline V lookup: CDR1 ENHRY, CDR2 SYGVKD. The CDR3 spans 13 residues. DNA of the CDR3: TGTGCCATCAGTGACGTAATAGCTGGCGAGCAGTACGTC. Translated: CAISDVIAGEQYV.

The V gene is TRBV5-5, the J gene TRBJ2-7; no clear D gene. The V gene's germline CDR1 is SGHKS and CDR2 YYEKEE (reference sequence). V was clipped by 0 bases and J by 0 bases, with 10 bases between them. This CDR3 is built from 15 residues. As DNA, the CDR3 is TGTGCCAGCAGCTTGGAGTATTCAATCTCCTACGAGCAGTACTTC. This encodes CASSLEYSISYEQYF. Looking up the rest from reference TRBV5-5 and TRBJ2-7 gives the full variable domain: DAGVTQSPTHLIKTRGQQVTLRCSPISGHKSVSWYQQVLGQGPQFIFQYYEKEERGRGNFPDRFSARQFPNYSSELNVNALLLGDSALYLCASSLEYSISYEQYFGPGTRLTVT.

The rearrangement joins TRBV7-2 to TRBJ1-6; 7 positions match TRBD1. The ends lost 5 bases at V and 7 bases at J; junction bases unmatched: 8. The length of the CDR3 is 15 residues. CDR1 and CDR2 (germline): SGHTA, FQGNSA. CDR3 DNA: TGTGCCAGCAGCGCACCGGGACAGCTAAATTCACCCCTCCACTTT. Encoded protein: CASSAPGQLNSPLHF.

This clonotype was seen a handful of times. This sequence joins TRBV6-5 and TRBJ2-2; D gene uncertain. V was shortened by 5 bases and J by 0 bases, with 16 bases between the two germline ends. CDR1 and CDR2 (germline): MNHEY, SVGAGI. This CDR3 spans 17 amino acids. The CDR3 nucleotides read TGTGCCAGCAGTGGCGCGTGGGGTACAGCGAACACCGGGGAGCTGTTTTTT. Translated: CASSGAWGTANTGELFF.

This clonotype was recorded a few times. The conserved phenylalanine or tryptophan normally closing the CDR3 is absent here, so this likely arose from a read error. The chain uses TRBV7-3 and TRBJ2-3; D call uncertain. Germline lookup yields CDR1 SGHTA and CDR2 FQGTGA. V lost 1 base to trimming and J lost 9 bases, with 11 bases between them. This CDR3 has 13 amino acids. CDR3 in amino acids: CASSLSRMETQYS. CDR3 DNA: TGTGCCAGCAGCTTAAGTCGAATGGAAACGCAGTATTCT.

This clonotype was detected a few times. This rearrangement joins TRBV6-6 to TRBJ1-3; D is unresolved. The CDR3 is 14 amino acids. V was shortened by 9 bases and J by 0 bases, with 12 bases between the two germline ends. Germline assignment: CDR1 MNHNY and CDR2 SVGAGI (reference sequence). The CDR3 spells CASYKTDSGNTIYF. The CDR3 DNA is TGTGCCAGTTATAAGACTGACTCTGGAAACACCATATATTTT.

This clonotype was counted only a few times. The chain combines TRBV6-5 with TRBJ2-7, with D uncertain. V gave up 5 bases and J gave up 0 bases, with 14 bases separating them. Germline V CDR1 and CDR2: MNHEY, SVGAGI. The CDR3 sequence is 15 residues long. The CDR3 reads CASSPTRQRSYEQYV. The DNA of the CDR3 is TGTGCCAGCAGTCCCACACGTCAGCGCTCCTACGAGCAGTACGTC.

This clonotype was recorded many times. The chain carries TRBV6-5 and TRBJ2-7, with a tentative D call TRBD2 (5 bases). Germline assignment: CDR1 MNHEY and CDR2 SVGAGI. The CDR3 covers 14 residues. V lost 4 bases and J 4 bases, leaving 14 bases between the germline ends. The DNA for the CDR3 is TGTGCCAGCAGTTTGGGCCTCCCGGGGTACGAGCAGTACTTC. It yields the protein CASSLGLPGYEQYF.

V is TRBV7-9 and J is TRBJ1-3, with 7 bases aligning to TRBD1. Germline CDR1 is SEHNR and CDR2 is FQNEAQ (reference sequence). This CDR3 has 15 residues. The ends lost 5 bases at V and 2 bases at J; junction bases unmatched: 6. CDR3 region: CASSAQGTAGNTIYF. The CDR3 nucleotides are TGTGCCAGCAGCGCCCAAGGGACAGCTGGAAACACCATATATTTT.

This rearrangement joins TRBV4-1 to TRBJ2-2; D may correspond to TRBD1 or TRBD2 (6 bases each). V was shortened by 7 bases and J by 5 bases, with 17 bases between the two germline ends. Germline CDR1 and CDR2: MGHRA and YSYEKL. This CDR3 is built from 15 residues. CDR3 sequence reads: CASTPRGPGTGELFF. CDR3 DNA: TGCGCCAGCACCCCACGGGGGCCGGGTACCGGGGAGCTGTTTTTT.